This TCR beta chain emerged from a study of shared T cell receptors in the human thymus. The assay was immunoSEQ multiplex PCR, and TCRdb's table has in-frame clones only and misses some. Among about 610,000 clones listed, approximately 90% were seen once. This CDR3 is 16 amino acids long. The V and J ends lost 3 bases and 4 bases respectively, with 18 bases between them. Germline V gives CDR1 MGHRA, CDR2 YSYEKL. This sample was shared with a second study, whose subject was human thymus T cells.

This chain uses TRBV4-1 with TRBJ2-5, with TRBD2 as a possible D gene (7 bases). Sequenced input: thymocytes. This clonotype was sampled from a boy under two years old with a congenital heart defect. The CDR3 reads CASSQVGGHGGETQYF. The CDR3 DNA is TGCGCCAGCAGCCAGGTGGGGGGGCACGGGGGAGAGACCCAGTACTTC.